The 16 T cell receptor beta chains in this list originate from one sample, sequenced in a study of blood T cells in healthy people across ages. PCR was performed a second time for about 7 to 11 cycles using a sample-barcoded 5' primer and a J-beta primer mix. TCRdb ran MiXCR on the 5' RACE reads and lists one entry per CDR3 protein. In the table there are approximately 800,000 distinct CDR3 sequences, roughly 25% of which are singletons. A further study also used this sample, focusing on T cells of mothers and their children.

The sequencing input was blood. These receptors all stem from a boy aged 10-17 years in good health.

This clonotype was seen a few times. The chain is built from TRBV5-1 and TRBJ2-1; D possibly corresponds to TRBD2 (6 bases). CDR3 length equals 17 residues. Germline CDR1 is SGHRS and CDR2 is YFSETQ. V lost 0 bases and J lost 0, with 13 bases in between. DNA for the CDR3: TGCGCCAGCAGCTTGGCCTCTAGCGAGAGCTCCTACAATGAGCAGTTCTTC. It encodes CASSLASSESSYNEQFF.

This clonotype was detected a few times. The CDR3 is CASSQRLGKLFF. The CDR3 DNA is TGTGCCAGCAGCCAGAGGTTGGGCAAACTGTTTTTT. This chain connects TRBV7-8 to TRBJ1-4; D is unclear. This CDR3 region has 12 residues. Germline CDR1 SGHVS, CDR2 FQNEAQ. V was pared by 5 bases and J by 11 bases, with 12 bases between.

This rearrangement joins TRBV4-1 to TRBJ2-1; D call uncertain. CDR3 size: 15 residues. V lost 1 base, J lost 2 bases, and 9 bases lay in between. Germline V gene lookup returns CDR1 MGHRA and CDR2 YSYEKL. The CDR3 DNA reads TGCGCCAGCAGCCAAGTGCGCGCCACCTACAATGAGCAGTTCTTC. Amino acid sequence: CASSQVRATYNEQFF.

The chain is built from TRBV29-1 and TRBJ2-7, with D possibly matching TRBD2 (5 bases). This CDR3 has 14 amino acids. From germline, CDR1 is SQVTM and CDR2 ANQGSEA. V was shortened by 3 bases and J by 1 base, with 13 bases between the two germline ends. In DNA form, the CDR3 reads TGCAGCGTTGAGGAGGTATCCCTATCCTACGAGCAGTACTTC. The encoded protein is CSVEEVSLSYEQYF.

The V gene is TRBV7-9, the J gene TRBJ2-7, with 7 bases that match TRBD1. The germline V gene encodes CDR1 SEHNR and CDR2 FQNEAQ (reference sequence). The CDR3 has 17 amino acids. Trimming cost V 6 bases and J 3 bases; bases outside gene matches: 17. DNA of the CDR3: TGTGCCAGCAGTTCACCCCGACAGGGACCCTTAAGCTACGAGCAGTACTTC. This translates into CASSSPRQGPLSYEQYF. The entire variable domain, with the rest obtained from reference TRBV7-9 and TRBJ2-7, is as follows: DTGVSQNPRHKITKRGQNVTFRCDPISEHNRLYWYRQTLGQGPEFLTYFQNEAQLEKSRLLSDRFSAERPKGSFSTLEIQRTEQGDSAMYLCASSSPRQGPLSYEQYFGPGTRLTVT.

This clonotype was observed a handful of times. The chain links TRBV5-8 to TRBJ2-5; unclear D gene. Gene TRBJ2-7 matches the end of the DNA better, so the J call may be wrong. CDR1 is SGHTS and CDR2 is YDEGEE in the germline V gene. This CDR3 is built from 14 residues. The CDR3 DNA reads TGTGCCAGCAGAAGAAAAAAAGAAGGCTACGAGCAGTACTTC. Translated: CASRRKKEGYEQYF.

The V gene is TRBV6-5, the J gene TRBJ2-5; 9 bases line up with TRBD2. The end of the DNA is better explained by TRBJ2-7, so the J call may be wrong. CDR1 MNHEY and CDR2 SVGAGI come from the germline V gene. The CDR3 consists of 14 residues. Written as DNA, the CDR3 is TGTGCCAGCAGCCTAGCGGGGAAGCCCTACGAGCAGTACTTC. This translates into CASSLAGKPYEQYF.

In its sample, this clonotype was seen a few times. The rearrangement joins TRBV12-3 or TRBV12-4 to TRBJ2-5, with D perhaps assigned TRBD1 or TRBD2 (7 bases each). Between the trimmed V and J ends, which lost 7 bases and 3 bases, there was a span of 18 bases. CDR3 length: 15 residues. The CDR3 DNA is TGTGCCAGCACCTCGGTACAGGGGAGGGAAGAGACCCAGTACTTC. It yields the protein CASTSVQGREETQYF.

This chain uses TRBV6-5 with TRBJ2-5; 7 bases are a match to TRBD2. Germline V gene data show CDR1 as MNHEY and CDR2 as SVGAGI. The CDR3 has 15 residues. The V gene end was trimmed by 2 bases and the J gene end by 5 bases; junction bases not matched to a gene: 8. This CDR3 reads CASSYRDYPGETQYF. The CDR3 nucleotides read TGTGCCAGCAGTTACCGGGACTACCCGGGGGAGACCCAGTACTTC.

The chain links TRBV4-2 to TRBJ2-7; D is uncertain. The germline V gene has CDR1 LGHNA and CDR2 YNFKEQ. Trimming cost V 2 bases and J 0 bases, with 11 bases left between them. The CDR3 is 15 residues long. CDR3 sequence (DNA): TGTGCCAGCAGCCAACCCGGGTCGCCCTCCTACGAGCAGTACTTC. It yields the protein CASSQPGSPSYEQYF.

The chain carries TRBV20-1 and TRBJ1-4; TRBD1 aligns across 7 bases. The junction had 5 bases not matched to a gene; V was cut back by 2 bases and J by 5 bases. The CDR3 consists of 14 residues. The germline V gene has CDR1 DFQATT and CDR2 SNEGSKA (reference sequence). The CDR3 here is CSARLVTGNEKLFF. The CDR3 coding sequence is TGCAGTGCTAGACTCGTGACAGGGAATGAAAAACTGTTTTTT.

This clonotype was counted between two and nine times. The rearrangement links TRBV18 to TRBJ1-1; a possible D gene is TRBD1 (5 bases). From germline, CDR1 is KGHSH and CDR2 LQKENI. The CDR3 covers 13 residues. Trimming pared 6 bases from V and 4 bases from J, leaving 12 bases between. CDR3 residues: CASSRGEGTEAFF. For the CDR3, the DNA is TGTGCCAGCTCTCGGGGGGAGGGCACTGAAGCTTTCTTT. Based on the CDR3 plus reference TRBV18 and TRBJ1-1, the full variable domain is NAGVMQNPRHLVRRRGQEARLRCSPMKGHSHVYWYRQLPEEGLKFMVYLQKENIIDESGMPKERFSAEFPKEGPSILRIQQVVRGDSAAYFCASSRGEGTEAFFGQGTRLTVV.

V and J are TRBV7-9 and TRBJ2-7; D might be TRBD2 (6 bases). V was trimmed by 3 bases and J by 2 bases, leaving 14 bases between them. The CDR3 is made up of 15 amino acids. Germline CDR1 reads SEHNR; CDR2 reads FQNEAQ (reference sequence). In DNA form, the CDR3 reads TGTGCCAGCAGCTTTCAAGGGACTGGAGCCTACGAGCAGTACTTC. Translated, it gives CASSFQGTGAYEQYF.

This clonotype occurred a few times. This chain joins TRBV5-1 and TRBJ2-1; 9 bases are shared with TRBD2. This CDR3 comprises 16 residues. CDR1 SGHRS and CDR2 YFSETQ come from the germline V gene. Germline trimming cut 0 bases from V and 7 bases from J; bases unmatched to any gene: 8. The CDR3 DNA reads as TGCGCCAGCAGCTTGGTGGCGGGGGGGCAGATGAATGAGCAGTTCTTC. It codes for CASSLVAGGQMNEQFF.

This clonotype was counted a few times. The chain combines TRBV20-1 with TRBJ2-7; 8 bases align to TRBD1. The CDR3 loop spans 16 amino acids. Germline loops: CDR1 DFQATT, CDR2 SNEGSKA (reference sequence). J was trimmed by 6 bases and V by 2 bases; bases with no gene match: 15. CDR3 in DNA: TGCAGTGCTAGACCCAGGGACAGGCCGATGTTATCCGAGCAGTACTTC. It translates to CSARPRDRPMLSEQYF.

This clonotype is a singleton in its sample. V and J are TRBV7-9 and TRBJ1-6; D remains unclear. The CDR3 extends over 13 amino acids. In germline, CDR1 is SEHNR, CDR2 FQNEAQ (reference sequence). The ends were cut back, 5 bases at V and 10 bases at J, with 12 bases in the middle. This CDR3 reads CASSTTDASPLHF. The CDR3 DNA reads TGTGCCAGCAGCACTACAGATGCATCACCCCTCCACTTT.